This record covers a single TCR beta chain. The antigen remains undetermined. The library was prepared for alpha chains; this beta chain is a stray read, so its frequency means little. After constant-region reverse-primer amplification, full-length variable regions underwent semi-nested PCR with Nested Universal Primer A. TCRdb reanalysed the 5' RACE reads using MiXCR and keeps one entry per CDR3 protein. This table lists around 70 distinct CDR3 sequences. General observations from the study: The larger-cohort validation was restricted to a single TCR beta V-J rearrangement rather than whole repertoires. Greatest tumor Treg TCR overlap was with tumor naive CD4+ cells. Tumor memory CD4+ T cell TCR gene usage was found to cluster with blood and lymph node memory CD4+ cells and with lymph node naive CD4+ cells.

Tregs were sorted as CD4+CD25+CD127-/low cells. Germline CDR1 reads SQVTM; CDR2 reads ANQGSEA. The CDR3 has 13 amino acids. Trimming stripped 4 bases from V and 2 bases from J, with 9 bases between. This clonotype originated in a female donor with breast cancer. The sample comprised tumor-infiltrating Tregs sorted from the breast tumor. The gene calls are TRBV29-1 and TRBJ1-5, with D tentatively TRBD1 (6 bases). In DNA form, the CDR3 reads TGCAGCGTTGGTCCAGGGGGCAATCAGCCCCAGCATTTT. Encoded protein: CSVGPGGNQPQHF.